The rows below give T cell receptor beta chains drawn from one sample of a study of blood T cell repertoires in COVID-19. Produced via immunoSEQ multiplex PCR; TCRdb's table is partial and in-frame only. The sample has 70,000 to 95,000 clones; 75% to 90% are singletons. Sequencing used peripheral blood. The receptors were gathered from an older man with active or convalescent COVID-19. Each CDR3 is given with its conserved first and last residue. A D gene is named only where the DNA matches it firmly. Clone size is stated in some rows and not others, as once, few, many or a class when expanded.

TGTGCCAGCAACGCCGGGACAGACGGAAACACCATATATTTT	CASNAGTDGNTIYF	TRBV6-5	TRBJ1-3	-	TRBD1
TGTGCCAGCAGTACCACTAGCGGTCCCTCCTACGAGCAGTACTTC	CASSTTSGPSYEQYF	TRBV6-5	TRBJ2-7	few	TRBD2
TGTGCCAGCAGTTACTTAGTCGGGGCAGATACGCAGTATTTT	CASSYLVGADTQYF	TRBV6-5	TRBJ2-3	-	-
TGCAGCGCTGATAAGGGACAGGGAAGAACTGAAGCTTTCTTT	CSADKGQGRTEAFF	TRBV29-1	TRBJ1-1	-	TRBD1
TGTGCCAGCACAGGGGCACGGGGCACAGATACGCAGTATTTT	CASTGARGTDTQYF	TRBV28	TRBJ2-3	-	-
TGCAGCGGCCGGACAGGGGGAGTAAGGAGCACTGAAGCTTTCTTT	CSGRTGGVRSTEAFF	TRBV29-1	TRBJ1-1	-	TRBD1
TGTGCCAGCAGCTCGAACCTCCAGGACAGGAGAAACTATGGCTACACCTTC	CASSSNLQDRRNYGYTF	TRBV7-9	TRBJ1-2	-	TRBD1
TGCGCCAGCAGCTTGAGGCTAGCGGGATCCACAGATACGCAGTATTTT	CASSLRLAGSTDTQYF	TRBV5-1	TRBJ2-3	-	TRBD2
TGTGCCAGCTCACCCTTTGGGACAGGGCAAGAGACCCAGTACTTC	CASSPFGTGQETQYF	TRBV18	TRBJ2-5	-	TRBD1
TGTGCCAGCAGTTACACCGGGACTAGAAGGTATGAGCAGTTCTTC	CASSYTGTRRYEQFF	TRBV6-5	TRBJ2-1	-	TRBD2
TGTGCCAGCAGTGCCGCGGACAGGGGGGGAGATACGCAGTATTTT	CASSAADRGGDTQYF	TRBV25-1	TRBJ2-3	-	TRBD1
TGCGCCAGCAGATCAGACACCTCCTACGAGCAGTACTTC	CASRSDTSYEQYF	TRBV5-1	TRBJ2-7	-	-
TGTGCCAGCGCCCGGGACAGACAAGAGACCCAGTACTTC	CASARDRQETQYF	TRBV7-3	TRBJ2-5	-	TRBD1
TGTGCCAGCAGTATAATGGACACTCTAGGCAATCAGCCCCAGCATTTT	CASSIMDTLGNQPQHF	TRBV28	TRBJ1-5	-	-
TGTGCCAGCTCACCAGGGCCCGATCAGCCCCAGCATTTT	CASSPGPDQPQHF	TRBV18	TRBJ1-5	-	-
TGTGCCAGCAGCCAAGATGTTGCTAGTGAGCAGTTCTTC	CASSQDVASEQFF	TRBV4-2	TRBJ2-1	few	-
TGTGCCAGCAGTACCCAACTAGCGGGGGTCTACAATGAGCAGTTCTTC	CASSTQLAGVYNEQFF	TRBV28	TRBJ2-1	-	TRBD2
TGTGCCAGCAGTTTTGACAGAGCAGATACGCAGTATTTT	CASSFDRADTQYF	TRBV27	TRBJ2-3	-	-
TGTGCCAGCAGCCAAGCCGACTGGCAGAAGAACACCGGGGAGCTGTTTTTT	CASSQADWQKNTGELFF	TRBV4-2	TRBJ2-2	-	-
TGTGCCAGCAGCGACCAGACTAGCGGGAACTACAATGAGCAGTTCTTC	CASSDQTSGNYNEQFF	TRBV5-6	TRBJ2-1	-	TRBD2
TGTGCCAGCAGTGAAGCGGGACAGGCAAACTACGAGCAGTACTTC	CASSEAGQANYEQYF	TRBV6-1	TRBJ2-7	-	TRBD1
TGTGCCAGTAGTATATCCTCGACAGGGGGCGACTATGGCTACACCTTC	CASSISSTGGDYGYTF	TRBV19	TRBJ1-2	-	TRBD1
TGTGCCAGCTCACTAACCTCGGGACAGGGATCCTACGAGCAGTACTTC	CASSLTSGQGSYEQYF	TRBV18	TRBJ2-7	-	TRBD1
TGTGCCAGCAGCGTTGACAGGGCCACAGATACGCAGTATTTT	CASSVDRATDTQYF	TRBV9	TRBJ2-3	-	TRBD1
TGCGCCAGCAGCCGCCTCCCGGGAGAGTATAACACCGGGGAGCTGTTTTTT	CASSRLPGEYNTGELFF	TRBV5-1	TRBJ2-2	-	-
TGTGCCAGCAGCCCCGGTTCCACCGGGGAGCTGTTTTTT	CASSPGSTGELFF	TRBV5-4	TRBJ2-2	-	-
TGTGCCAGCAGTGATCGTCCAGGGTCTGAAAAACTGTTTTTT	CASSDRPGSEKLFF	TRBV2	TRBJ1-4	-	-
TGTGCCAGCAGTCCCCCCGGGAGGGCCACCTTCTTCGGCGGCTACACCTTC	CASSPPGRATFFGGYTF	TRBV6-2/TRBV6-3	TRBJ1-2	few	-
TGTGCCAGCAGCCATAGCGGGAGGGCTGCAGATACGCAGTATTTT	CASSHSGRAADTQYF	TRBV3-1/TRBV3-2	TRBJ2-3	-	TRBD2
TGTGCCACCAGCAGGGGGACAGTTCAGCCCCAGCATTTT	CATSRGTVQPQHF	TRBV15	TRBJ1-5	few	TRBD1
TGTGCCAGCAGTTACTCGATGGACAGGGTGGGTTCACCCCTCCACTTT	CASSYSMDRVGSPLHF	TRBV6-5	TRBJ1-6	-	TRBD1
TGTGCCAGCAGTCTCGACAGGTCTCCCCTCCACTTT	CASSLDRSPLHF	TRBV12-3/TRBV12-4	TRBJ1-6	-	-
TGTGCCAGCAGCCAACGAATGACTAGCCCGGTATCCACCGGGGAGCTGTTTTTT	CASSQRMTSPVSTGELFF	TRBV7-3	TRBJ2-2	-	TRBD2
TGTGCCAGCAGCCCCGGCGGCGGCCGCGGCTACACCATATATTTT	CASSPGGGRGYTIYF	TRBV27	TRBJ1-3	-	-
TGTGCCTGGAGTATGCAGGATAATTCACCCCTCCACTTT	CAWSMQDNSPLHF	TRBV30	TRBJ1-6	once	-
TGCGCCAGCAGTCCGGGGAGACGGTATAGGGAAAAACTGTTTTTT	CASSPGRRYREKLFF	TRBV23-1	TRBJ1-4	-	-
TGCGCCAGCAGCCCGGGACAGGGGGTCAATGGCTACACCTTC	CASSPGQGVNGYTF	TRBV5-1	TRBJ1-2	few	TRBD1
TGTGCCAGCAGGTACCAAGAAGGGGGCCACTACGAGCAGTACTTC	CASRYQEGGHYEQYF	TRBV3-1/TRBV3-2	TRBJ2-7	-	TRBD1
TGTGCCAGCAGCCATTGGCGGGGGAAGCTTGAAGCTTTCTTT	CASSHWRGKLEAFF	TRBV7-8	TRBJ1-1	-	-
TGTGCCAGTAGTCCCACTCCTAACCTAGCGGGAGTTGTGAATGAGCAGTTCTTC	CASSPTPNLAGVVNEQFF	TRBV19	TRBJ2-1	-	TRBD2
TGCGCCAGCAGCTTGGTTGGAGGAATGGAAAACACCATATATTTT	CASSLVGGMENTIYF	TRBV5-1	TRBJ1-3	once	-
TGTGCCAGCAGCCTCATAGCGGGAGGGACAGATACGCAGTATTTT	CASSLIAGGTDTQYF	TRBV7-3	TRBJ2-3	-	TRBD2
TGTGCCAGCAGTGAAAGAGCGACTACCGGGGAGCTGTTTTTT	CASSERATTGELFF	TRBV2	TRBJ2-2	few	-
TGTGCCAGCAGCTTGGGGGAGGGAAGCGGGCAAGAGACCCAGTACTTC	CASSLGEGSGQETQYF	TRBV5-4	TRBJ2-5	-	TRBD2
TGTGCCAGTAGTATCGGGAGCTCTGGGGCCAACGTCCTGACTTTC	CASSIGSSGANVLTF	TRBV19	TRBJ2-6	once	-
TGTGCCAGCAACCAAAGGGGGATGGGTCGTGGTGAAGCTTTCTTT	CASNQRGMGRGEAFF	TRBV6-6	TRBJ1-1	-	-
TGTGCCAGCAGCGCACACTATACAGGGGGTGAGCAGTTCTTC	CASSAHYTGGEQFF	TRBV7-2	TRBJ2-1	-	TRBD1
TGTGCCTGGAGTAGGGAGGTGAACACTGAAGCTTTCTTT	CAWSREVNTEAFF	TRBV30	TRBJ1-1	once	-
TGTGCCAGCAGTTACAGTGGACAACGGAATAATTCACCCCTCCACTTT	CASSYSGQRNNSPLHF	TRBV6-6	TRBJ1-6	-	-
TGTGCCTGGAGTGTGACAGGACAGGGCTCTGGGGCCAACGTCCTGACTTTC	CAWSVTGQGSGANVLTF	TRBV30	TRBJ2-6	-	TRBD1
TGCGCCAGCAGCGCACAGGGGTACCCTGAAGCTTTCTTT	CASSAQGYPEAFF	TRBV5-1	TRBJ1-1	few	TRBD1
TGTGCCAGTCGGACAGAGAGCTCCTACAATGAGCAGTTCTTC	CASRTESSYNEQFF	TRBV27	TRBJ2-1	once	-